Listed below are T cell receptor beta chains from one sample, sequenced in a study of control samples from healthy donors and cancer patients. Generated by immunoSEQ multiplex PCR, the TCRdb table keeps only in-frame clones and is missing some. The data show some 410,000 clones, about 93% seen once. The sequenced sample consisted of PBMCs. Receptors originate from a man in his forties with head and neck cancer. CDR3s include the opening cysteine and the closing phenylalanine or tryptophan. D genes are given only for firm matches. Part of the rows lack a size; the others show once, few, many or a class for expanded clones.

V gene: TRBV28
D gene: TRBD2
clone size: NA
J gene: TRBJ2-1
CDR3 DNA: TGTGCCAGCATAGGGCCCGGGACTAGCAGGTCCTACAATGAGCAGTTCTTC
CDR3 protein: CASIGPGTSRSYNEQFF

V gene: TRBV4-3
D gene: NA
clone size: NA
J gene: TRBJ1-1
CDR3 DNA: TGCGCCAGCAGCCAAGACGGCACTTTGAACACTGAAGCTTTCTTT
CDR3 protein: CASSQDGTLNTEAFF

V gene: TRBV19
D gene: NA
clone size: NA
J gene: TRBJ1-2
CDR3 DNA: TGTGCCAGTATCCTGGGAGGGGTTAACTATGGCTACACCTTC
CDR3 protein: CASILGGVNYGYTF

V gene: TRBV27
D gene: NA
clone size: once
J gene: TRBJ1-3
CDR3 DNA: TGTGCCAGCAGTTTCTCCGGGACATTTCCCCTCTCCGGAAACACCATATATTTT
CDR3 protein: CASSFSGTFPLSGNTIYF

V gene: TRBV5-6
D gene: NA
clone size: NA
J gene: TRBJ2-1
CDR3 DNA: TGTGCCGGCAGCGCCCAGAAGAATGAGCAGTTCTTC
CDR3 protein: CAGSAQKNEQFF

V gene: TRBV5-1
D gene: NA
clone size: NA
J gene: TRBJ2-5
CDR3 DNA: TGCGCCAGCAGCACCCGGGGGGCGGTGGAGACCCAGTACTTC
CDR3 protein: CASSTRGAVETQYF

V gene: TRBV5-6
D gene: NA
clone size: NA
J gene: TRBJ2-1
CDR3 DNA: TGTGCCAGCAGCTTGGGGGGGGCGGGGGAACGCAATGAGCAGTTCTTC
CDR3 protein: CASSLGGAGERNEQFF

V gene: TRBV5-1
D gene: TRBD1
clone size: NA
J gene: TRBJ1-2
CDR3 DNA: TGCGCCAGCAGCTTGGTGCAAGGGACAGACTATGGCTACACCTTC
CDR3 protein: CASSLVQGTDYGYTF

V gene: TRBV5-1
D gene: NA
clone size: NA
J gene: TRBJ2-3
CDR3 DNA: TGCGCCAGCAGCTTTTCGGGGGTTAGCACAGATACGCAGTATTTT
CDR3 protein: CASSFSGVSTDTQYF

V gene: TRBV7-3
D gene: NA
clone size: NA
J gene: TRBJ1-3
CDR3 DNA: TGTGCCAGCAGCCCCGCTGGGGCAGGATCTGGAAACACCATATATTTT
CDR3 protein: CASSPAGAGSGNTIYF

V gene: TRBV11-2
D gene: TRBD2
clone size: NA
J gene: TRBJ2-1
CDR3 DNA: TGTGCCAGCAGTTGGACTAGCGGGGGGCACAATGAGCAGTTCTTC
CDR3 protein: CASSWTSGGHNEQFF

V gene: TRBV28
D gene: NA
clone size: NA
J gene: TRBJ1-3
CDR3 DNA: TGTGCCAGCTGCTTAGGGGGTCCTGGAAACACCATATATTTT
CDR3 protein: CASCLGGPGNTIYF

V gene: TRBV5-4
D gene: NA
clone size: NA
J gene: TRBJ2-3
CDR3 DNA: TGTGCCAGCAGGGAACTTACAGGTTACGATACGCAGTATTTT
CDR3 protein: CASRELTGYDTQYF

V gene: TRBV7-9
D gene: NA
clone size: NA
J gene: TRBJ1-1
CDR3 DNA: TGTGCCAGCACACCCCCACCGAACACTGAAGCTTTCTTT
CDR3 protein: CASTPPPNTEAFF

V gene: TRBV28
D gene: NA
clone size: NA
J gene: TRBJ1-2
CDR3 DNA: TGTGCCAGCAGCCCCGGGGGGGGCGACTATGGCTACACCTTC
CDR3 protein: CASSPGGGDYGYTF

V gene: TRBV10-1
D gene: TRBD2
clone size: NA
J gene: TRBJ2-1
CDR3 DNA: TGCGCCAGCAGTGAGGGGGGACTAGCGGGCCCCTGGGACAATGAGCAGTTCTTC
CDR3 protein: CASSEGGLAGPWDNEQFF